This T cell receptor (beta chain) was recovered during a study of tumour-infiltrating T cells in Burkitt lymphoma. Study-level information: All epidemiological Burkitt lymphoma subtypes were represented in the cohort.

The CDR3 extends over 13 amino acids. Trimming cost V 6 bases and J 5 bases; bases outside gene matches: 6. Per the germline V gene, CDR1 is KGHSH and CDR2 is LQKENI. Method: immunoSEQ multiplex PCR; TCRdb's copy keeps in-frame clones and lacks some. In the table there are under 4,000 clones, roughly 13% of which are singletons. This TCR was recovered from a human donor with Burkitt lymphoma. Source material: tumor tissue. The chain has TRBV18 and TRBJ1-1; TRBD1 matches at 7 bases. In nucleotides, the CDR3 is TGTGCCAGCTCGCCGACAGGGTTGACTGAAGCTTTCTTT. This translates into CASSPTGLTEAFF.